This TCR beta chain originates from a study of blood T cells in healthy people across ages. Russia was home to the donors, healthy Caucasian individuals aged roughly 6 to 100. A sample-barcoded 5' primer and a J-beta primer mix were used in a second PCR of roughly 7 to 12 cycles. TCRdb re-analysed the 5' RACE reads in MiXCR, keeping a single row per CDR3 protein. The data hold some 1.5 million distinct CDR3 sequences, with roughly 28% observed a single time. Germline CDR1 is MNHEY and CDR2 is SVGEGT. CDR3 length: 15 amino acids. V was trimmed by 6 bases and J by 3 bases, leaving 18 bases between them. The study's findings and limits: Roughly linear declines in TCR beta diversity per million T cells occurred with age. When set beside aged donors, long-lived donors presented more naive CD4+ cells and higher diversity.

On this clonotype: Antigen specificity is unknown.

J is TRBJ2-7 and V is TRBV6-2 or TRBV6-3; D perhaps matches TRBD1 (6 bases). The sample taken for sequencing was blood. This receptor was identified in a woman aged 25 to 39 in good health. The CDR3 loop reads CASSGRYRAVYEQYF. The CDR3 region has the DNA TGTGCCAGCAGCGGCAGGTACAGGGCGGTCTACGAGCAGTACTTC.